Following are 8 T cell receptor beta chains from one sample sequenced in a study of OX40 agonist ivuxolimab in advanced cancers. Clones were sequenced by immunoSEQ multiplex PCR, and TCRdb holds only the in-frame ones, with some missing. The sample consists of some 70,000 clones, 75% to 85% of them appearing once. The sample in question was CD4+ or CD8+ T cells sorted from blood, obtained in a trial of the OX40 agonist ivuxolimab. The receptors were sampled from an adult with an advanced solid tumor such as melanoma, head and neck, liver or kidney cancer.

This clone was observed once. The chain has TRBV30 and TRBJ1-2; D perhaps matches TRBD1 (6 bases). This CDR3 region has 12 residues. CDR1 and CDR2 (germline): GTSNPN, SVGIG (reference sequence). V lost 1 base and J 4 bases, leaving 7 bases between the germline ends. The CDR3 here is CAWSGQVYGYTF. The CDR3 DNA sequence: TGTGCCTGGAGTGGACAGGTCTATGGCTACACCTTC.

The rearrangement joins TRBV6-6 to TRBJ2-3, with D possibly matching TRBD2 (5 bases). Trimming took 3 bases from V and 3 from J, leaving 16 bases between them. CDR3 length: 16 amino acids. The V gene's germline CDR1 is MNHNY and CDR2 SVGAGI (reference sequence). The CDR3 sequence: CASSYSSGLFTDTQYF. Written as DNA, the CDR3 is TGTGCCAGCAGTTATTCATCTGGACTCTTTACAGATACGCAGTATTTT.

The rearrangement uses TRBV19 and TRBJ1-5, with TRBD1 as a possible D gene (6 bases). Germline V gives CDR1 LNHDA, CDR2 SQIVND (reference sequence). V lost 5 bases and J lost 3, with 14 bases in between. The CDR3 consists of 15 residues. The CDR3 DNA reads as TGTGCCAGTAGTCCTTGGGACACATCCAATCAGCCCCAGCATTTT. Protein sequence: CASSPWDTSNQPQHF.

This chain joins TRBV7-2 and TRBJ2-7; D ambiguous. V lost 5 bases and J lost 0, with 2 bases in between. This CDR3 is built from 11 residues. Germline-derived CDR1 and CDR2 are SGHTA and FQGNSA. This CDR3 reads CASSNSYEQYF. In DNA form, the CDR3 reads TGTGCCAGCAGCAACTCCTACGAGCAGTACTTC.

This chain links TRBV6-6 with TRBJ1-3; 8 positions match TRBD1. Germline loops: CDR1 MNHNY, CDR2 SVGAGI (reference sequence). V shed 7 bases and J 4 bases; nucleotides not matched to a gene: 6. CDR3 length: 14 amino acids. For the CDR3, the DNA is TGTGCCAGCAAAAATGCAGGGGGCGGAAACACCATATATTTT. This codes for CASKNAGGGNTIYF.

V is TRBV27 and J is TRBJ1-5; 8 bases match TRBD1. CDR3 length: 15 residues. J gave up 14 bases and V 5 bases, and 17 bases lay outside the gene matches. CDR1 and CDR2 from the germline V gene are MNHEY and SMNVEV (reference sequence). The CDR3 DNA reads TGTGCCAGCAGTGCCAGACCAGGGGGCTCAACCAGAAAGCATTTT. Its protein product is CASSARPGGSTRKHF.

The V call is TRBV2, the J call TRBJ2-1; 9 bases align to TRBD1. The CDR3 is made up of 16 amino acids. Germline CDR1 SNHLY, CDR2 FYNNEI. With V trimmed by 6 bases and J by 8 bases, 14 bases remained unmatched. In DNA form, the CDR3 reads TGTGCCAGCAGCACACACCGGGACAGGGTCTCATATGAGCAGTTCTTC. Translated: CASSTHRDRVSYEQFF. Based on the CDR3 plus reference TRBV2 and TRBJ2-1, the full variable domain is EPEVTQTPSHQVTQMGQEVILRCVPISNHLYFYWYRQILGQKVEFLVSFYNNEISEKSEIFDDQFSVERPDGSNFTLKIRSTKLEDSAMYFCASSTHRDRVSYEQFFGPGTRLTVL.

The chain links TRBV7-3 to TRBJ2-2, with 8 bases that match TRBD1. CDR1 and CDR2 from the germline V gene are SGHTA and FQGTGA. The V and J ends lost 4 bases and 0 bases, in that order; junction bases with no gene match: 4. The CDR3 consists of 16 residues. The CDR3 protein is CASSSQGAANTGELFF. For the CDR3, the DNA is TGTGCCAGCAGCTCCCAGGGGGCGGCGAACACCGGGGAGCTGTTTTTT. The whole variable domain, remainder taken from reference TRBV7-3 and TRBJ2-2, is GAGVSQTPSNKVTEKGKYVELRCDPISGHTALYWYRQSLGQGPEFLIYFQGTGAADDSGLPNDRFFAVRPEGSVSTLKIQRTERGDSAVYLCASSSQGAANTGELFFGEGSRLTVL.